Below, 9 T cell receptor beta chains from the same sample are listed, as sequenced in a study of cytomegalovirus exposure and HLA in healthy donors. Researchers ran the PCR with 60 Vbeta and 13 Jbeta primers. Clones were sequenced by immunoSEQ multiplex PCR, and TCRdb holds only the in-frame ones, with some missing. The sample lists under 170,000 clones; around 79% were seen once. Sample: PBMCs. These receptors were collected from a human donor in good health.

V gene TRBV7-8 combines with J gene TRBJ1-1; a weak D match, TRBD1 (5 bases). V lost 1 base and J 5 bases, leaving 11 bases between the germline ends. The CDR3 is 14 residues long. CDR1 and CDR2 from the germline V gene are SGHVS and FQNEAQ. CDR3 region: CASSLESGFTEAFF. CDR3 nucleotides: TGTGCCAGCAGCTTAGAGTCAGGGTTTACTGAAGCTTTCTTT.

CDR3 nucleotide sequence: TGTGCCATCAGTGCGGGACAGGACTCCTACGAGCAGTACTTC. This translates into CAISAGQDSYEQYF. The chain uses TRBV10-3 and TRBJ2-7; 8 bases line up with TRBD1. Germline CDR1 ENHRY, CDR2 SYGVKD. The CDR3 is 14 amino acids. V was pared by 4 bases and J by 0 bases, with 2 bases of the junction left unmatched.

The chain is built from TRBV10-3 and TRBJ2-4; TRBD1 matches 7 bases. Trimming removed 3 bases from V and 6 bases from J; junction bases left unmatched: 8. The CDR3 is made up of 15 amino acids. Germline V CDR1 and CDR2: ENHRY, SYGVKD. This CDR3 is CAISDATGTVNIQYF. The DNA for the CDR3 is TGTGCCATCAGTGATGCAACCGGGACAGTAAACATTCAGTACTTC.

Worth noting for this clone: Other DNA sequences in the sample encode the same CDR3. V and J are TRBV19 and TRBJ1-1; D possibly corresponds to TRBD1 (6 bases). The CDR3 runs to 14 residues. Trimming left V 3 bases short and J 2 bases short, with 10 bases between. CDR1 is LNHDA and CDR2 is SQIVND in the germline V gene (reference sequence). DNA for the CDR3: TGTGCCAGTAGTATTGGCAGGGGAAACACTGAAGCTTTCTTT. It specifies CASSIGRGNTEAFF.

J is TRBJ2-7 and V is TRBV2, with 11 bases identical to TRBD1. The CDR3 runs 14 residues. Germline V CDR1 and CDR2: SNHLY, FYNNEI. The J segment lost 6 bases and the V segment lost 7 bases, leaving 8 bases of the junction unmatched. The CDR3 is CASISRTGGCEQYF. The CDR3, as DNA: TGTGCCAGCATATCTAGGACAGGGGGCTGCGAGCAGTACTTC.

This sequence joins TRBV10-3 and TRBJ2-5, with TRBD1 identical over 8 bases. Germline V CDR1 and CDR2: ENHRY, SYGVKD. V lost 0 bases and J lost 5; bases outside the gene matches: 5. This CDR3 comprises 15 residues. The CDR3, as DNA: TGTGCCATCAGTGAGTCGGACAGGGAAAGGGAGACCCAGTACTTC. It specifies CAISESDRERETQYF.

J is TRBJ2-2 and V is TRBV19; weak D call: TRBD1 (5 bases). V lost 7 bases and J lost 6, with 15 bases in between. Germline values: CDR1 LNHDA, CDR2 SQIVND (reference sequence). The CDR3 spans 14 residues. CDR3 in DNA: TGTGCCAGTACGATTCAGGGATGGGCCGGGGAGCTGTTTTTT. Translating gives CASTIQGWAGELFF.

This clone was picked up a small number of times. This chain connects TRBV23-1 to TRBJ2-1, with 10 bases identical to TRBD1. TRBV23-1 belongs to the ORF category, with a function that is uncertain. V shed 8 bases, J shed 6 bases, and the junction held 16 bases outside the gene matches. The CDR3 consists of 17 residues. CDR3 region: CASYLINRDRGANEQFF. Here the CDR3 DNA reads TGCGCCAGCTACCTGATAAACCGGGACAGGGGTGCCAATGAGCAGTTCTTC.

The chain links TRBV6-6 to TRBJ2-1; D ambiguous. The V end was cut by 2 bases, the J end by 12 bases, with 11 bases between. Germline V gives CDR1 MNHNY, CDR2 SVGAGI (reference sequence). The CDR3 sequence is 12 residues long. DNA for the CDR3: TGTGCCAGCAGTTACGAAGGAGACGTGCAGTTCTTC. This translates into CASSYEGDVQFF.